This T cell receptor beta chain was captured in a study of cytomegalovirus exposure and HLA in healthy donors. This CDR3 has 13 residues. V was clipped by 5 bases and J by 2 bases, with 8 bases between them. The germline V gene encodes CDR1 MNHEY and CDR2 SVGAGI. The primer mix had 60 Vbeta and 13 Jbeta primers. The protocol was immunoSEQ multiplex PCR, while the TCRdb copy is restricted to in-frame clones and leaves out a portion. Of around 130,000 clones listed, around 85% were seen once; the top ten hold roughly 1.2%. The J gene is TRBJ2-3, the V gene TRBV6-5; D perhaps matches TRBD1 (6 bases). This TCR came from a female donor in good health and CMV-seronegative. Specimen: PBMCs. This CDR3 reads CASSRDNTDTQYF. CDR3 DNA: TGTGCCAGCAGTAGGGACAACACAGATACGCAGTATTTT.